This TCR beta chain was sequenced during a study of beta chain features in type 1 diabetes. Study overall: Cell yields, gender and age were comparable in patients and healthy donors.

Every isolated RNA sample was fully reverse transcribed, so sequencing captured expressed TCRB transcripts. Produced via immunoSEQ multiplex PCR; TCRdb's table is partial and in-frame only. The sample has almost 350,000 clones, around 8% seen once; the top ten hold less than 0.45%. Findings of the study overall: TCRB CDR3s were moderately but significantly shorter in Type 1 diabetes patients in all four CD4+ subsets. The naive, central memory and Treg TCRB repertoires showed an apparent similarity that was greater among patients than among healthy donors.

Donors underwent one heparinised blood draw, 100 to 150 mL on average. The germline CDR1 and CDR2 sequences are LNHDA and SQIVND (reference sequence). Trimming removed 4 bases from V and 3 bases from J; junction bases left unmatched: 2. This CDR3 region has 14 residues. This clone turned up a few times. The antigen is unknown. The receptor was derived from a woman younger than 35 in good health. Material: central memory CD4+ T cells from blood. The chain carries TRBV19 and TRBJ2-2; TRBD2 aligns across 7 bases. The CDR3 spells CASSSGRDTGELFF. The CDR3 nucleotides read TGTGCCAGTAGTAGCGGGAGAGACACCGGGGAGCTGTTTTTT. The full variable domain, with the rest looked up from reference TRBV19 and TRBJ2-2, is DGGITQSPKYLFRKEGQNVTLSCEQNLNHDAMYWYRQDPGQGLRLIYYSQIVNDFQKGDIAEGYSVSREKKESFPLTVTSAQKNPTAFYLCASSSGRDTGELFFGEGSRLTVL.